This T cell receptor beta chain originates from a study of CD8 T cells in ankylosing spondylitis. General observations from the study: In synovial fluid and blood from reactive arthritis, some motif variants were previously reported.

Turning to this clonotype: Antigen specificity is unknown.

One entry per CDR3 protein, called by TCRdb with MiXCR from the 5' RACE reads. The sample has around 88,000 distinct CDR3 sequences; around 9.4% are singletons. The V gene's germline CDR1 is SGHTA and CDR2 FQGNSA. V lost 3 bases to trimming and J lost 2 bases; unmatched junction nucleotides: 3. CDR3 size: 14 residues. The chain links TRBV7-2 to TRBJ2-5, with TRBD2 identical over 7 bases. The sample consisted of blood, either unsorted or a sorted T cell fraction (not recorded which). The receptor was isolated from a male donor with ankylosing spondylitis or in good health (not recorded which). CDR3 DNA: TGTGCCAGCAGCTTGCCGGGACTACAAGAGACCCAGTACTTC. Translated: CASSLPGLQETQYF.